Each of the 26 T cell receptor beta chains below was sequenced from the same sample in a study of cytomegalovirus exposure and HLA in healthy donors. Clones were sequenced by immunoSEQ multiplex PCR, and TCRdb holds only the in-frame ones, with some missing. The sample lists some 310,000 clones; over 75% were seen once. Sequencing input: PBMCs. Receptors originate from a man aged 25 to 40 in good health and CMV-seronegative.

The V call is TRBV7-2, the J call TRBJ2-2; perhaps TRBD1 as D (6 bases). V gave up 5 bases and J gave up 0 bases, with 13 bases separating them. The CDR3 loop spans 16 amino acids. The germline V gene has CDR1 SGHTA and CDR2 FQGNSA. The CDR3 sequence: CASSPQGRTNTGELFF. The CDR3 DNA reads TGTGCCAGCAGCCCACAGGGACGAACGAACACCGGGGAGCTGTTTTTT.

The chain recombines TRBV29-1 with TRBJ2-5; TRBD2 is a possible D gene (6 bases). Trimming cost V 3 bases and J 6 bases, with 20 bases left between them. CDR1 and CDR2 from the germline V gene are SQVTM and ANQGSEA. The CDR3 covers 15 residues. CDR3 residues: CSVEEGTMAGKTQYF. The CDR3 nucleotides read TGCAGCGTTGAGGAGGGTACCATGGCAGGTAAGACCCAGTACTTC.

V usage is TRBV9 and J usage is TRBJ1-4, with D maybe TRBD1 (6 bases). The germline V gene has CDR1 SGDLS and CDR2 YYNGEE. The CDR3 length is 16 residues. V lost 3 bases and J lost 0, with 12 bases in between. The chain's CDR3 is CASSENPGATNEKLFF. Here the CDR3 DNA reads TGTGCCAGCAGCGAAAACCCAGGGGCAACTAATGAAAAACTGTTTTTT.

The rearrangement joins TRBV27 to TRBJ1-2, with 10 bases matching TRBD1. Trimming took 2 bases from V and 0 from J; bases not matched to a gene: 9. Germline assignment: CDR1 MNHEY and CDR2 SMNVEV (reference sequence). The CDR3 covers 18 residues. The CDR3 reads CASSLTPGQGPANYGYTF. DNA for the CDR3: TGTGCCAGCAGTTTAACCCCGGGACAGGGGCCCGCTAACTATGGCTACACCTTC.

The V call is TRBV2, the J call TRBJ2-3; D might be TRBD1 (6 bases). This CDR3 contains 15 residues. Germline V gene sequence: CDR1 SNHLY, CDR2 FYNNEI. V was trimmed by 8 bases and J by 4 bases, leaving 19 bases between them. The CDR3 nucleotides read TGTGCCAGCCAGGGCCGGGCCGGGACACCAGATACGCAGTATTTT. It is translated as CASQGRAGTPDTQYF.

The chain carries TRBV6-6 and TRBJ2-7; 11 bases map to TRBD1. V trimming: 0 bases; J trimming: 5 bases; junction bases outside the gene matches: 3. Germline-derived CDR1 and CDR2 are MNHNY and SVGAGI (reference sequence). There are 15 residues in the CDR3. CDR3 coding DNA: TGTGCCAGCAGTTACTCGGGACAGGGGGAAAACGAGCAGTACTTC. This gives the protein CASSYSGQGENEQYF.

The V and J genes are TRBV18 and TRBJ2-2, with TRBD1 identical over 7 bases. Germline V gene data show CDR1 as KGHSH and CDR2 as LQKENI. The CDR3 runs to 15 residues. V lost 6 bases and J lost 1; bases outside the gene matches: 5. CDR3 region: CASSRQGQNTGELFF. The CDR3 DNA reads as TGTGCCAGCTCCCGACAGGGACAGAACACCGGGGAGCTGTTTTTT. The full variable domain, rest sourced from reference TRBV18 and TRBJ2-2, is NAGVMQNPRHLVRRRGQEARLRCSPMKGHSHVYWYRQLPEEGLKFMVYLQKENIIDESGMPKERFSAEFPKEGPSILRIQQVVRGDSAAYFCASSRQGQNTGELFFGEGSRLTVL.

The rearrangement uses TRBV7-9 and TRBJ1-1, with TRBD1 matching 8 bases. The germline gives CDR1 SEHNR, CDR2 FQNEAQ (reference sequence). The CDR3 covers 12 residues. V trimming: 3 bases; J trimming: 10 bases; junction bases outside the gene matches: 4. CDR3 amino acids: CASSFYDRGAFF. CDR3 in DNA: TGTGCCAGCAGCTTCTATGACAGGGGAGCTTTCTTT.

This sequence joins TRBV27 and TRBJ2-3; the D gene is possibly TRBD2 (6 bases). Germline-derived CDR1 and CDR2 are MNHEY and SMNVEV (reference sequence). CDR3 length equals 13 residues. Trimming stripped 8 bases from V and 0 bases from J, with 9 bases between. The CDR3 sequence: CASRETSTDTQYF. The CDR3 DNA sequence: TGTGCCAGCCGGGAGACTAGCACAGATACGCAGTATTTT.

This clone was recorded only once. This chain uses TRBV6-1 with TRBJ1-2; D gene unclear. The CDR3 totals 14 residues. Germline CDR1 is MNHNS and CDR2 is SASEGT. Between the trimmed V and J ends, which lost 2 bases and 0 bases, there was a span of 7 bases. CDR3 region: CASSEQEANYGYTF. In DNA, the CDR3 is TGTGCCAGCAGTGAACAGGAGGCTAACTATGGCTACACCTTC.

The rearrangement uses TRBV2 and TRBJ2-5, with D perhaps matching TRBD2 (6 bases). Germline CDR1 is SNHLY and CDR2 is FYNNEI. The CDR3 spans 16 residues. The V end was cut by 4 bases, the J end by 2 bases, with 17 bases between. The CDR3 nucleotides read TGTGCCAGCAGTGCAGATAGCGGATTCTTTCAAGAGACCCAGTACTTC. Translated: CASSADSGFFQETQYF.

The chain employs TRBV19 and TRBJ2-1; D not resolved. The germline CDR1 and CDR2 sequences are LNHDA and SQIVND (reference sequence). Trimming removed 5 bases at V and 4 bases at J, with 12 bases between. This CDR3 is built from 14 residues. The CDR3 coding sequence is TGTGCCAGTAGTGTTTCCCTCGGTTACAATGAGCAGTTCTTC. This translates into CASSVSLGYNEQFF.

The chain employs TRBV7-9 and TRBJ1-1; maybe TRBD1 (6 bases). CDR1 is SEHNR and CDR2 is FQNEAQ in the germline V gene (reference sequence). The V and J ends lost 5 bases and 11 bases respectively, with 18 bases between them. The CDR3 runs to 13 residues. The CDR3 nucleotides are TGTGCCAGCAGCCCCAGGGGAGTGTGGGATGCTTTCTTT. As protein: CASSPRGVWDAFF.

The J gene is TRBJ1-1, the V gene TRBV7-9, with 8 positions matching TRBD1. V was pared by 5 bases and J by 5 bases, with 7 bases of the junction left unmatched. Germline V gives CDR1 SEHNR, CDR2 FQNEAQ (reference sequence). This CDR3 spans 14 amino acids. The CDR3 DNA reads TGTGCCAGCAGCCTGACAGGGGTGGGGACTGAAGCTTTCTTT. Its translation is CASSLTGVGTEAFF.

Worth noting for this clone: A much larger clonotype is one base distant, so this may be a read error. Distinct nucleotide sequences in the sample also encode this CDR3. The chain links TRBV9 to TRBJ2-7; possible D gene TRBD1, 5 bases. CDR1 SGDLS and CDR2 YYNGEE come from the germline V gene. This CDR3 is 13 amino acids long. Trimming cost V 0 bases and J 3 bases, with 7 bases left between them. The chain's CDR3 is CASSVGQNYEQYF. The CDR3 DNA follows: TGTGCCAGCAGCGTAGGACAGAACTACGAGCAGTACTTC.

This chain links TRBV25-1 with TRBJ1-2, with TRBD1 matching 7 bases. CDR3 length equals 17 residues. Per the germline V gene, CDR1 is MGHDK and CDR2 is SYGVNS. With 6 bases clipped from V and 2 bases from J, the junction kept 15 bases outside the gene matches. The CDR3 spells CASSQPQGISGNYGYTF. The CDR3 DNA is TGTGCCAGCAGCCAACCACAGGGGATTAGTGGGAACTATGGCTACACCTTC.

The chain combines TRBV12-5 with TRBJ2-5; tentative D call: TRBD1 (5 bases). From germline, CDR1 is LGHNT and CDR2 FRNRAP. V was clipped by 1 base and J by 1 base, with 7 bases between them. This CDR3 region has 14 residues. The CDR3 nucleotides read TGTGCTAGTGGTTTGGGACAGTCCCAAGAGACCCAGTACTTC. Translating it yields CASGLGQSQETQYF.

The rearrangement links TRBV19 to TRBJ1-2, with D perhaps TRBD1 (5 bases). The CDR3 sequence is 14 residues long. Germline assignment: CDR1 LNHDA and CDR2 SQIVND (reference sequence). Trimming took off 6 bases at V and 2 bases at J, with 13 bases between the two ends. The CDR3 coding sequence is TGTGCCAGTAGCTCGGTGGGGGGAAACTATGGCTACACCTTC. Translation gives CASSSVGGNYGYTF.

The chain's CDR3 is CASSLDSSYNSPLHF. For the CDR3, the DNA is TGTGCCAGCAGCTTAGACAGCTCCTATAATTCACCCCTCCACTTT. The rearrangement links TRBV7-9 to TRBJ1-6; no definite D call. The CDR3 covers 15 residues. Trimming pared 1 base from V and 0 bases from J, leaving 4 bases between. The germline V gene has CDR1 SEHNR and CDR2 FQNEAQ (reference sequence).

The chain couples TRBV9 to TRBJ1-6; unclear D gene. CDR3 length equals 14 residues. V was pared by 3 bases and J by 4 bases, with 8 bases between. Per germline, CDR1 SGDLS and CDR2 YYNGEE. CDR3 amino acids: CASSEARYNSPLHF. The DNA for the CDR3 is TGTGCCAGCAGCGAGGCCAGGTATAATTCACCCCTCCACTTT.

This rearrangement joins TRBV7-9 to TRBJ2-3, with D possibly TRBD2 on 6 matching bases. There are 14 residues in the CDR3. V lost 9 bases and J lost 1, with 14 bases in between. Germline V lookup: CDR1 SEHNR, CDR2 FQNEAQ (reference sequence). CDR3 residues: CASDGTGGTDTQYF. The CDR3 DNA sequence: TGTGCCAGTGACGGGACTGGAGGCACAGATACGCAGTATTTT.

This rearrangement joins TRBV6-5 to TRBJ2-7, with 9 bases fitting TRBD1. V dropped 5 bases and J dropped 3; count of bases not matched to a gene: 2. Germline lookup yields CDR1 MNHEY and CDR2 SVGAGI. This CDR3 is 13 amino acids long. In DNA, the CDR3 is TGTGCCAGCAGTGACAGGGGGAACTACGAGCAGTACTTC. This translates into CASSDRGNYEQYF.

V gene TRBV4-1 combines with J gene TRBJ1-2, with a possible D match to TRBD1 (5 bases). The CDR3 has 13 amino acids. The germline V and J ends were trimmed by 0 bases and 7 bases, with 9 bases remaining between them. The germline gives CDR1 MGHRA, CDR2 YSYEKL. The CDR3 DNA sequence: TGCGCCAGCAGCCAAGATAGGGGCTCTGGCTACACCTTC. Translation: CASSQDRGSGYTF.

This chain joins TRBV9 and TRBJ2-7; 7 positions match TRBD1. The CDR3 is 15 residues long. Germline trimming cut 1 base from V and 5 bases from J; bases unmatched to any gene: 9. The germline V gene has CDR1 SGDLS and CDR2 YYNGEE. The DNA for the CDR3 is TGTGCCAGCAGCGTAACGACAGGGTGGTTTGACGAGCAGTACTTC. Its protein product is CASSVTTGWFDEQYF.

V gene TRBV9 combines with J gene TRBJ2-2; D might be TRBD2 (6 bases). Germline CDR1 is SGDLS and CDR2 is YYNGEE. V was trimmed by 0 bases and J by 7 bases, leaving 19 bases between them. The CDR3 sequence is 17 residues long. CDR3 region: CASSVAEGVLGYGELFF. CDR3 DNA: TGTGCCAGCAGCGTAGCGGAGGGAGTTTTGGGGTACGGGGAGCTGTTTTTT. Looking up the rest from reference TRBV9 and TRBJ2-2 gives the full variable domain: DSGVTQTPKHLITATGQRVTLRCSPRSGDLSVYWYQQSLDQGLQFLIQYYNGEERAKGNILERFSAQQFPDLHSELNLSSLELGDSALYFCASSVAEGVLGYGELFFGEGSRLTVL.

The chain links TRBV27 to TRBJ1-2, with 8 bases identical to TRBD1. The germline V gene has CDR1 MNHEY and CDR2 SMNVEV (reference sequence). The trim removed 4 bases at V and 4 bases at J, leaving 2 bases unmatched. The CDR3 loop spans 13 amino acids. This CDR3 is CASSSGGAYGYTF. The CDR3 bases are TGTGCCAGCAGTTCAGGGGGCGCCTATGGCTACACCTTC.